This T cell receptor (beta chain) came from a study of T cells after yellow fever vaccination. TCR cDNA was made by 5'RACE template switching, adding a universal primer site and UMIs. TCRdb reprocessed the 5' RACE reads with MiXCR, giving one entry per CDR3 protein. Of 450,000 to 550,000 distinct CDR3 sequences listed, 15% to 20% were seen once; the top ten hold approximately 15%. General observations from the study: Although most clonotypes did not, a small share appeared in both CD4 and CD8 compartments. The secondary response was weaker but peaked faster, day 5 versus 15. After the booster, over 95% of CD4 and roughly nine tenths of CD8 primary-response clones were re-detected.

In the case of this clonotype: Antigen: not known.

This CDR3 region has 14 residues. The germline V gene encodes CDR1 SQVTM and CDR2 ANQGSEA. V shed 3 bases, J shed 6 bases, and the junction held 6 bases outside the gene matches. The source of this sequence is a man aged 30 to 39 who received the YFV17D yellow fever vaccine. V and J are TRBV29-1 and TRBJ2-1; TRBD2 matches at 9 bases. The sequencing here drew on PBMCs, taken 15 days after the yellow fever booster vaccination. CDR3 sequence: CSVEDGGRANEQFF. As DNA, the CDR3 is TGCAGCGTTGAGGATGGCGGGAGGGCCAATGAGCAGTTCTTC.